Listed below are T cell receptor beta chains from one sample, sequenced in a study of technical replicates of blood from a handful of donors. TCRdb's copy holds only in-frame clones and misses some; the assay was immunoSEQ multiplex PCR. The sample consists of under 80,000 clones, approximately 94% of them appearing once. The sequenced sample consisted of T cells isolated from PBMCs. These receptors all come from a human donor in good health. The CDR3 runs from the conserved cysteine through the conserved F or W. D genes are given only for firm matches. Rows may omit the clone size; those that give it use once, few, many or a size class.

v_gene: TRBV5-1; j_gene: TRBJ2-1; abundance: -; d_gene: TRBD2; CDR3nt: TGCGCCAGCAGCTTGGGGATACTTAGCGGGAGGGGCGATGAGCAGTTCTTC; CDR3aa: CASSLGILSGRGDEQFF
v_gene: TRBV7-9; j_gene: TRBJ2-7; abundance: -; d_gene: -; CDR3nt: TGTGCCAGCAGCTTGTCCCTTACCTACGAGCAGTACTTC; CDR3aa: CASSLSLTYEQYF
v_gene: TRBV5-1; j_gene: TRBJ2-3; abundance: -; d_gene: -; CDR3nt: TGCGCCAGCAGCTTGGCCGTGGCGGTTGGAGGAGATACGCAGTATTTT; CDR3aa: CASSLAVAVGGDTQYF
v_gene: TRBV5-1; j_gene: TRBJ2-7; abundance: -; d_gene: TRBD1; CDR3nt: TGCGCCAGCAGCTTGTTTTCAGGGGGCAGCTACGAGCAGTACTTC; CDR3aa: CASSLFSGGSYEQYF
v_gene: TRBV30; j_gene: TRBJ1-2; abundance: -; d_gene: -; CDR3nt: TGTGCCTGGAGTGTAAGAGGCCAACATTCCTTC; CDR3aa: CAWSVRGQHSF
v_gene: TRBV6-5; j_gene: TRBJ2-3; abundance: once; d_gene: -; CDR3nt: TGTGCCAGCAGTTACGGGAGTGGCACAGATACGCAGTATTTT; CDR3aa: CASSYGSGTDTQYF
v_gene: TRBV30; j_gene: TRBJ2-7; abundance: -; d_gene: -; CDR3nt: TGTGCCTGGAGTTTTGGGGCCCGGGAGCAGTACTTC; CDR3aa: CAWSFGAREQYF
v_gene: TRBV28; j_gene: TRBJ2-1; abundance: -; d_gene: -; CDR3nt: TGTGCCAGCAGTTTGCGTCCGGACTCTTACAATGAGCAGTTCTTC; CDR3aa: CASSLRPDSYNEQFF
v_gene: TRBV19; j_gene: TRBJ2-1; abundance: -; d_gene: -; CDR3nt: TGTGCCAGTAGTATGGACTCCAGCTCCTACAATGAGCAGTTCTTC; CDR3aa: CASSMDSSSYNEQFF
v_gene: TRBV28; j_gene: TRBJ2-3; abundance: -; d_gene: TRBD2; CDR3nt: TGTGCCAGCAGTCCCGGGACTAGCGGGAAAACAGATACGCAGTATTTT; CDR3aa: CASSPGTSGKTDTQYF
v_gene: TRBV10-2; j_gene: TRBJ1-2; abundance: -; d_gene: TRBD1; CDR3nt: TGCGCCAGCAGTGAGTCTTCCCCGATAGGACAGGATAACTATGGCTACACCTTC; CDR3aa: CASSESSPIGQDNYGYTF
v_gene: TRBV19; j_gene: TRBJ1-5; abundance: -; d_gene: -; CDR3nt: TGTGCCAGTAGTATCGGGAATCAGCCCCAGCATTTT; CDR3aa: CASSIGNQPQHF
v_gene: TRBV7-3; j_gene: TRBJ1-1; abundance: -; d_gene: -; CDR3nt: TGTGCCAGCAGTACCGCGATGGGGAGAGCTTTCTTT; CDR3aa: CASSTAMGRAFF
v_gene: TRBV5-5; j_gene: TRBJ2-7; abundance: -; d_gene: -; CDR3nt: TGTGCCAGCAGCTATTATCCGGGATCCCTCTCTTTGTACGAGCAGTACTTC; CDR3aa: CASSYYPGSLSLYEQYF
v_gene: TRBV28; j_gene: TRBJ2-1; abundance: -; d_gene: TRBD1; CDR3nt: TGTGCCAGCAGCCCCGGGACAGGGGATTACAATGAGCAGTTCTTC; CDR3aa: CASSPGTGDYNEQFF
v_gene: TRBV7-2; j_gene: TRBJ2-5; abundance: -; d_gene: -; CDR3nt: TGTGCCAGCAGCTTAGCGATCTTTCGGGAGACCCAGTACTTC; CDR3aa: CASSLAIFRETQYF
v_gene: TRBV29-1; j_gene: TRBJ2-3; abundance: -; d_gene: -; CDR3nt: TGCAGCGTTGCGGCGGGGGCCACAGATACGCAGTATTTT; CDR3aa: CSVAAGATDTQYF
v_gene: TRBV11-2; j_gene: TRBJ2-5; abundance: once; d_gene: TRBD2; CDR3nt: TGTGCCAGCAGCTCGGGGGGACGGGAAATAGAGACCCAGTACTTC; CDR3aa: CASSSGGREIETQYF
v_gene: TRBV28; j_gene: TRBJ1-2; abundance: -; d_gene: TRBD1; CDR3nt: TGTGCCAGCAGTCTCCTCACGGGACAGGAGTATGGTGGCTACACCTTC; CDR3aa: CASSLLTGQEYGGYTF
v_gene: TRBV27; j_gene: TRBJ2-7; abundance: -; d_gene: -; CDR3nt: TGTGCCAGCAGTTTAAGGGGGTGGGAGTACGAGCAGTACTTC; CDR3aa: CASSLRGWEYEQYF
v_gene: TRBV7-8; j_gene: TRBJ1-5; abundance: -; d_gene: -; CDR3nt: TGTGCCAGCAGCCGAGACGTAATGCGGGCGTTAAGCAATCAGCCCCAGCATTTT; CDR3aa: CASSRDVMRALSNQPQHF
v_gene: TRBV11-3; j_gene: TRBJ1-1; abundance: once; d_gene: TRBD1; CDR3nt: TGTGCCAGCCTTAATCAGGGGGCCGGGCCTATGAACACTGAAGCTTTCTTT; CDR3aa: CASLNQGAGPMNTEAFF
v_gene: TRBV9; j_gene: TRBJ2-7; abundance: -; d_gene: -; CDR3nt: TGTGCCAGCAGCGTAGATGCGTCCCACGAGCAGTACTTC; CDR3aa: CASSVDASHEQYF
v_gene: TRBV19; j_gene: TRBJ2-1; abundance: once; d_gene: TRBD2; CDR3nt: TGTGCCAGTAGTACCCAACTAGCGGGAGGCAGGAATGAGCAGTTCTTC; CDR3aa: CASSTQLAGGRNEQFF
v_gene: TRBV7-9; j_gene: TRBJ2-7; abundance: -; d_gene: -; CDR3nt: TGTGCCAGCAGCTTCGACAGAGCCTACGAGCAGTACTTC; CDR3aa: CASSFDRAYEQYF
v_gene: TRBV7-2; j_gene: TRBJ2-5; abundance: -; d_gene: -; CDR3nt: TGTGCCAGCAGCTTAGCGCGACAGATCCAAGAGACCCAGTACTTC; CDR3aa: CASSLARQIQETQYF
v_gene: TRBV7-9; j_gene: TRBJ1-6; abundance: -; d_gene: -; CDR3nt: TGTGCCAGCAGCTCTGGACAGTCGAATTCACCCCTCCACTTT; CDR3aa: CASSSGQSNSPLHF
v_gene: TRBV14; j_gene: TRBJ1-3; abundance: -; d_gene: -; CDR3nt: TGTGCCAGCAGCCCGGGAAACACCATATATTTT; CDR3aa: CASSPGNTIYF
v_gene: TRBV19; j_gene: TRBJ2-1; abundance: -; d_gene: -; CDR3nt: TGTGCCAGTAGTTGGGGGGACTCCTACAATGAGCAGTTCTTC; CDR3aa: CASSWGDSYNEQFF
v_gene: TRBV28; j_gene: TRBJ2-7; abundance: -; d_gene: TRBD1; CDR3nt: TGTGCCAGCAGCGATACGAACAGGGGTTACGAGCAGTACTTC; CDR3aa: CASSDTNRGYEQYF
v_gene: TRBV5-5; j_gene: TRBJ2-5; abundance: -; d_gene: TRBD1; CDR3nt: TGTGCCAGCAGCCCCGGGACAGGGGTCGCGATGGAAGAGACCCAGTACTTC; CDR3aa: CASSPGTGVAMEETQYF
v_gene: TRBV6-1; j_gene: TRBJ1-2; abundance: -; d_gene: -; CDR3nt: TGTGCCAGCAGTGGGGCGCCCTCACACACTAACTATGGCTACACCTTC; CDR3aa: CASSGAPSHTNYGYTF
v_gene: TRBV5-4; j_gene: TRBJ1-1; abundance: -; d_gene: -; CDR3nt: TGTGCCAGCAGATTGGCCGGGAACACTGAAGCTTTCTTT; CDR3aa: CASRLAGNTEAFF
v_gene: TRBV9; j_gene: TRBJ1-1; abundance: -; d_gene: -; CDR3nt: TGTGCCAGCAGCGTAGACCCCAGGGAGGGCACTGAAGCTTTCTTT; CDR3aa: CASSVDPREGTEAFF
v_gene: TRBV19; j_gene: TRBJ2-7; abundance: -; d_gene: -; CDR3nt: TGTGCCAGTAGTGTCACAGGGGCTCGGGGGAACGAGCAGTACTTC; CDR3aa: CASSVTGARGNEQYF
v_gene: TRBV4-2; j_gene: TRBJ1-1; abundance: -; d_gene: -; CDR3nt: TGTGCCAGCAGCCAAGATGCGGGAACAAACACTGAAGCTTTCTTT; CDR3aa: CASSQDAGTNTEAFF
v_gene: TRBV2; j_gene: TRBJ1-2; abundance: -; d_gene: -; CDR3nt: TGTGCCAGCAGTGAATTCCCCGGCCTCGGGTTCTATGGCTACACCTTC; CDR3aa: CASSEFPGLGFYGYTF
v_gene: TRBV25-1; j_gene: TRBJ2-6; abundance: -; d_gene: -; CDR3nt: TGTGCCAGCAGTGGACTAGTTCCCTCTGGGGCCAACGTCCTGACTTTC; CDR3aa: CASSGLVPSGANVLTF
v_gene: TRBV19; j_gene: TRBJ1-2; abundance: -; d_gene: TRBD1; CDR3nt: TGTGCCAGTAGTAATCCGGACAGGGGTCCCGACTATGGCTACACCTTC; CDR3aa: CASSNPDRGPDYGYTF
v_gene: TRBV5-1; j_gene: TRBJ2-3; abundance: few; d_gene: -; CDR3nt: TGCGCCAGCAGCCACGGACAGGGAGGGACAGATACGCAGTATTTT; CDR3aa: CASSHGQGGTDTQYF
v_gene: TRBV7-7; j_gene: TRBJ2-3; abundance: -; d_gene: TRBD2; CDR3nt: TGTGCTAGCAGCTTAGGTCTAGCGGGAGATACGCAGTATTTT; CDR3aa: CASSLGLAGDTQYF
v_gene: TRBV5-1; j_gene: TRBJ2-1; abundance: -; d_gene: -; CDR3nt: TGCGCCAGCCGACAGCCGGAGTACAATGAGCAGTTCTTC; CDR3aa: CASRQPEYNEQFF
v_gene: TRBV19; j_gene: TRBJ2-7; abundance: -; d_gene: -; CDR3nt: TGTGCCAGTAGTACCCGGACAGTGGTCGAGCAGTACTTC; CDR3aa: CASSTRTVVEQYF